These 23 T cell receptor beta chains share one sample of origin, sequenced in a study of CD8 T cells in ankylosing spondylitis. Study-level findings and limits: Within ankylosing spondylitis blood, a TCR beta motif made up of under 10 highly homologous variants appeared to be characteristic.

TCRdb re-derived calls from the 5' RACE reads in MiXCR, one entry per CDR3 protein. The sample has around 94,000 distinct CDR3 sequences; roughly 10% are singletons. Antigens for these TCRs are unknown. The sample was blood, either unsorted or a sorted T cell fraction (not recorded which). These receptors were taken from a male donor with ankylosing spondylitis.

This clonotype occurred many times. The rearrangement uses TRBV4-1 and TRBJ2-3; the D is unclear. Germline assignment: CDR1 MGHRA and CDR2 YSYEKL. The V end was cut by 0 bases, the J end by 6 bases, with 13 bases between. The CDR3 has 15 residues. CDR3 protein: CASSQDHPTSDTQYF. For the CDR3, the DNA is TGCGCCAGCAGCCAAGATCATCCCACCTCCGATACGCAGTATTTT.

This clonotype was observed at least ten times. The CDR3 DNA reads TGTGCCAGCAGCCCCCCTAGCGGGAGGGCCCCTCATGAGCAGTTCTTC. Residues: CASSPPSGRAPHEQFF. The chain links TRBV7-9 to TRBJ2-1, with 12 nucleotides matching TRBD2. The CDR3 covers 16 residues. Germline CDR1 reads SEHNR; CDR2 reads FQNEAQ (reference sequence). V lost 5 bases, J lost 8 bases, and 10 bases stayed unmatched.

By sample share, this clonotype is medium-sized. The rearrangement joins TRBV12-3 or TRBV12-4 to TRBJ2-7, with 9 nucleotides matching TRBD2. After removal of 6 bases from V and 0 bases from J, the junction contained 6 bases not matched to a gene. The length of the CDR3 is 15 residues. The CDR3 reads CASSSSGDSSYEQYF. As DNA, the CDR3 is TGTGCCAGCAGCTCTAGCGGGGACAGCTCCTACGAGCAGTACTTC.

The sample holds many counts of this clonotype. In nucleotides, the CDR3 is TGTGCCAGCAGTCGTACTTCCGGGACTAGCGTAAACAATGAGCAGTTCTTC. Residues: CASSRTSGTSVNNEQFF. The chain employs TRBV27 and TRBJ2-1, with 10 bases fitting TRBD2. V lost 5 bases and J lost 5; bases outside the gene matches: 12. The CDR3 sequence is 17 residues long. Germline assignment: CDR1 MNHEY and CDR2 SMNVEV (reference sequence).

J is TRBJ2-1 and V is TRBV7-9, with D tentatively TRBD2 (6 bases). V lost 7 bases and J lost 3, with 19 bases in between. The CDR3 is 16 residues long. In germline, CDR1 is SEHNR, CDR2 FQNEAQ (reference sequence). The DNA of the CDR3 is TGTGCCAGCATCCATAGTGGGGGGAGTTTCTACAATGAGCAGTTCTTC. It encodes CASIHSGGSFYNEQFF.

This clonotype turned up a few times. V and J are TRBV7-9 and TRBJ2-3, with 11 bases identical to TRBD2. V gave up 5 bases and J gave up 5 bases; unmatched junction bases: 9. Germline V lookup: CDR1 SEHNR, CDR2 FQNEAQ (reference sequence). The CDR3 length is 16 residues. CDR3 nucleotides: TGTGCCAGCAGCCCGAGACTAGCGGGGCAGCAAGATACGCAGTATTTT. As protein: CASSPRLAGQQDTQYF.

This clonotype was observed a few times. The germline gene is not matched at one end of the junction; a read error may be the cause. V is TRBV11-2 and J is TRBJ1-2, with D maybe TRBD1 (5 bases). Germline V lookup: CDR1 SGHAT, CDR2 FQNNGV. This CDR3 region has 14 residues. CDR3 protein: CASSLTQGVRGYTF. CDR3 bases: TGTGCCAGCAGCTTAACCCAGGGCGTTCGTGGCTACACTTTC.

CDR3 sequence: CASSGGQRSKNIQYF. CDR3 sequence (DNA): TGTGCCAGCAGTGGAGGACAGAGATCCAAAAACATTCAGTACTTC. This chain connects TRBV6-1 to TRBJ2-4; D might be TRBD1 (6 bases). V was clipped by 4 bases and J by 2 bases, with 12 bases between them. Germline lookup yields CDR1 MNHNS and CDR2 SASEGT. The CDR3 runs 15 residues.

The V gene is TRBV13, the J gene TRBJ2-1, with 9 positions matching TRBD1. Germline-derived CDR1 and CDR2 are PRHDT and FYEKMQ (reference sequence). The CDR3 totals 14 residues. Losses at the gene ends were 5 bases for V and 11 bases for J; bases not matched to a gene: 10. The CDR3 sequence: CASSPRDRETKQFF. The CDR3 region has the DNA TGTGCCAGCAGCCCCCGGGACAGGGAAACGAAGCAGTTCTTC.

The chain uses TRBV7-9 and TRBJ2-7; D possibly corresponds to TRBD2 (6 bases). The germline V and J ends were trimmed by 1 base and 4 bases, with 11 bases remaining between them. From germline, CDR1 is SEHNR and CDR2 FQNEAQ (reference sequence). The CDR3 loop spans 14 amino acids. The CDR3 loop reads CASSLGDLSYEQYF. The CDR3 DNA sequence: TGTGCCAGCAGCTTAGGGGACTTGAGTTACGAGCAGTACTTC.

This clonotype was found a few times. The V and J genes are TRBV13 and TRBJ2-1; D tentatively fits TRBD1 or TRBD2 (6 bases each). The V end was cut by 5 bases, the J end by 10 bases, with 15 bases between. Germline V CDR1 and CDR2: PRHDT, FYEKMQ (reference sequence). The CDR3 runs to 13 residues. CDR3 region: CASSTGAAKEQFF. CDR3 DNA sequence: TGTGCCAGCAGCACGGGGGCGGCCAAAGAGCAGTTCTTC.

CDR3 in amino acids: CASSPRQSSYNEQFF. The CDR3 DNA sequence: TGCGCCAGCAGCCCACGACAGTCCTCCTACAATGAGCAGTTCTTC. This sequence joins TRBV5-1 and TRBJ2-1, with D possibly TRBD1 on 5 matching bases. Germline CDR1 is SGHRS and CDR2 is YFSETQ. V lost 4 bases, J lost 0 bases, and 11 bases lay in between. CDR3 length equals 15 residues.

CDR3 DNA sequence: TGTGCCAGTAGCCGAACAGGGGACTACGAGCAGTACGTC. Translating gives CASSRTGDYEQYV. The rearrangement links TRBV19 to TRBJ2-7, with TRBD1 matching 7 bases. Unmatched junction bases numbered 5, after V lost 6 bases and J lost 3 bases. The germline V gene has CDR1 LNHDA and CDR2 SQIVND (reference sequence). This CDR3 has 13 residues.

The chain links TRBV27 to TRBJ1-4; no definite D call. CDR3 length equals 15 residues. Trimming took 0 bases from V and 4 from J, leaving 9 bases between them. Germline V lookup: CDR1 MNHEY, CDR2 SMNVEV (reference sequence). CDR3 nucleotide sequence: TGTGCCAGCAGTTTATCGCAAGCTGTTAATGAAAAACTGTTTTTT. It is translated as CASSLSQAVNEKLFF.

The chain couples TRBV12-5 to TRBJ2-3; 7 bases map to TRBD1. The CDR3 has 13 amino acids. V lost 9 bases, J lost 0 bases, and 3 bases stayed unmatched. CDR1 is LGHNT, CDR2 FRNRAP, per germline. CDR3 loop: CASGDSSTDTQYF. In nucleotides, the CDR3 is TGTGCTAGCGGGGACAGTAGCACAGATACGCAGTATTTT.

This clonotype was detected many times. The genes are TRBV27 and TRBJ1-1; D remains ambiguous. CDR3 length: 15 residues. The V gene's germline CDR1 is MNHEY and CDR2 SMNVEV (reference sequence). V was clipped by 2 bases and J by 8 bases, with 18 bases between them. CDR3 residues: CASSLGSPGVTEAFF. As DNA, the CDR3 is TGTGCCAGCAGTTTAGGGAGTCCTGGTGTCACAGAAGCTTTCTTT.

V is TRBV29-1 and J is TRBJ1-4, with 7 bases fitting TRBD1. The CDR3 loop spans 11 amino acids. Germline V gene sequence: CDR1 SQVTM, CDR2 ANQGSEA. CDR3 in DNA: TGCCTGGGACAGCTTAATGAAAAACTGTTTTTT. Translated: CLGQLNEKLFF.

In this sample, this clonotype turned up many times. The genes are TRBV20-1 and TRBJ2-2; the D gene could be TRBD1 or TRBD2 (5 bases each). Trimming took off 1 base at V and 4 bases at J, with 16 bases between the two ends. CDR1 is DFQATT and CDR2 is SNEGSKA in the germline V gene (reference sequence). This CDR3 comprises 16 residues. Here the CDR3 reads CSARVKGTLGTGELFF. The CDR3 DNA is TGCAGTGCTAGAGTTAAGGGGACCTTGGGCACCGGGGAGCTGTTTTTT.

By share, this clonotype counts as medium-sized (0.01 to 0.1%). This chain connects TRBV24-1 to TRBJ2-2; D is ambiguous. The ends were cut back, 9 bases at V and 1 base at J, with 8 bases in the middle. The length of the CDR3 is 13 residues. Germline CDR1 KGHDR, CDR2 SFDVKD. CDR3 bases: TGTGCCACCTTCTCCGGGAACACCGGGGAGCTGTTTTTT. It codes for CATFSGNTGELFF.

This clonotype came up a few times. This chain links TRBV20-1 with TRBJ2-7, with a possible D match to TRBD2 (6 bases). CDR1 and CDR2 (germline): DFQATT, SNEGSKA (reference sequence). V lost 2 bases and J 3 bases, leaving 14 bases between the germline ends. The CDR3 loop spans 14 amino acids. In DNA form, the CDR3 reads TGCAGTGCTAGACCCTCCGGGGGTTACTACGAGCAGTACTTC. It is translated as CSARPSGGYYEQYF.

In its sample, this clonotype was seen many times. The J gene is TRBJ2-1, the V gene TRBV29-1, with D possibly being TRBD1 (5 bases). Germline V lookup: CDR1 SQVTM, CDR2 ANQGSEA. The CDR3 has 15 amino acids. Trimming shortened V by 2 bases and J by 4 bases, and 15 bases separated the two germline ends. The CDR3 here is CSVELPVRGYNEQFF. The CDR3 bases are TGCAGCGTTGAACTCCCGGTAAGGGGATACAATGAGCAGTTCTTC.

This clonotype came up many times. The rearrangement uses TRBV7-9 and TRBJ1-1; TRBD1 aligns across 9 bases. Germline CDR1 reads SEHNR; CDR2 reads FQNEAQ (reference sequence). The CDR3 sequence is 15 residues long. V gave up 5 bases and J gave up 0 bases; unmatched junction bases: 4. The DNA for the CDR3 is TGTGCCAGCAGCAAGGGACAGGGTATGAACACTGAAGCTTTCTTT. Encoded protein: CASSKGQGMNTEAFF.

This clonotype was found a few times. J is TRBJ1-5 and V is TRBV4-1; D may be TRBD1 (6 bases). The germline V gene encodes CDR1 MGHRA and CDR2 YSYEKL. This CDR3 is built from 16 residues. Trimming removed 0 bases at V and 2 bases at J, with 11 bases between. DNA for the CDR3: TGCGCCAGCAGCCAAGACCGGGGGCTGGGCAATCAGCCCCAGCATTTT. Translating gives CASSQDRGLGNQPQHF.